The clone carrying this TCR beta chain was observed a few times. After removal of 4 bases from V and 4 bases from J, the junction contained 10 bases not matched to a gene. The CDR3 is 17 residues long. Germline-derived CDR1 and CDR2 are LNHDA and SQIVND (reference sequence). Combining iRepertoire HTBI primers with Arm-PCR of CDR3 regions, the authors built TCR beta libraries. TCRdb re-analysed the multiplex PCR reads in MiXCR, keeping a single row per CDR3 protein. This sample carries under 500,000 distinct CDR3 sequences, around 20% of them seen once, and the ten largest clones take approximately 8%. This entry is derived from a study of regulatory T cells in long-lasting Graves disease. Described time point: persistent/refractory GD, antithyroid drugs over 5 years with positive TRAb. The TCR library was made from RNA that had been extracted from PBMCs in TRIzol.

The chain couples TRBV19 to TRBJ2-5; the match to TRBD2 covers 12 bases. The material was peripheral blood mononuclear cells (PBMCs), obtained when the disease was refractory, from a patient treated with antithyroid drugs. The clonotype comes from a female donor with Graves disease. CDR3 loop: CASSTLTSGRRGETQYF. Here the CDR3 DNA reads TGTGCCAGTAGTACCCTGACTAGCGGGAGACGGGGAGAGACCCAGTACTTC.